This T cell receptor beta chain was found in a study of vaccination effects on CD4 cells after COVID-19 (dated by TCRdb to about 2022). Notes on the research overall: Each participant got two doses of an mRNA SARS-CoV-2 vaccine, either BNT162b2 or mRNA-1273. In a couple of convalescent patients, pre-vaccine samples were collected 16 days and one week ahead of the first dose, 142 and 148 days after COVID-19 diagnosis. SARS-CoV-2 spike-specific CD4+ TCR repertoires from before and after mRNA vaccination were compared in COVID-19 convalescent patients and in infection-naive vaccine recipients. The full study included fewer than eleven COVID-19 convalescent patients and a few SARS-CoV-2-naive healthy vaccine recipients. Cultures from other donors in the study were sequenced with the Oncomine TCR Beta short-read assay on an Illumina iSeq 100. What the study reported, not specific to this receptor: Limitations of the study were the small number of convalescent patients and the absence of early post-infection timepoints. In convalescent patients, the post-vaccine spike-reactive repertoire was composed mainly of new vaccine-induced clones that were largely distinct from infection-induced clones. Clones induced by infection and clones induced by vaccination both contracted markedly at late timepoints after vaccination, which fits with T cell responses waning over time.

Library preparation used the immunoSEQ multiplex PCR assay. DNA from the CD4+ T cells that had been cultured and isolated underwent TCR beta CDR3 sequencing. Turning to the authors' computational methods: Non-productive TCR sequences were removed, reads were trimmed to the CDR3 region, and CDR3s of at least 7 amino acids were retained. Antigen-specific clonotypes were identified using the MANAFEST web app by comparison of expansion in peptide wells against reference cultures. For clones to be considered positive, expansion at FDR<0.05 versus reference and all other wells, an odds ratio above 5, and a frequency above 0.1% in two replicate wells were required. A clonotype was defined as cross-reactive if the clonotype was significantly expanded both in SARS-CoV-2 spike wells and in at least one common cold coronavirus spike condition. Using the stringdist R package, CDR3 similarity was measured by Levenshtein distance, and unrooted trees were constructed with ape in R 3.6.1. Drawn from immuneACCESS, this table holds only the in-frame rearrangements with V and J called that TCRdb kept. Clones are partly lost; checked studies trace under half to an unresolved V gene and leave the rest unexplained. D and trimming come from the DNA, and the V and J calls and clone size come from that table. The sample includes around 26,000 clones, with around three quarters observed a single time. 15% to 20% of the sample comes from the top ten.

Of note for this clone: What antigen it recognizes has not been identified. No much larger clone exists at a distance of one base, and base qualities are not known.

In the ViraFEST assay, PBMC were stimulated with viral peptide pools, and antigen-specific CD4+ T cell clonotypes were then identified by expansion using TCR sequencing. After roughly 11 days of culture, CD4+ T cells were isolated with the EasySep CD4+ T cell isolation kit. Convalescent patients had PCR-confirmed SARS-CoV-2 infection between March and December 2020, before Alpha, Beta and Delta variants emerged in the United States. Each well held more than 1.5 million PBMC cultured in IMDM containing around 5% human AB serum, 8 to 10 IU/ml IL-2 and gentamicin, along with around 9.4 ug/ml peptides. Half of the culture medium was replaced with fresh IL-2-containing medium on days 3 and 7. Unless noted otherwise, every peptide stimulation condition was grown in triplicate wells. Using Ficoll-Paque Plus gradient centrifugation, PBMC were separated from whole blood and then either used fresh or cryopreserved at -140C. Overlapping peptide pools spanned the spike proteins of SARS-CoV-2 and the common cold coronaviruses HCoV-NL63, HCoV-OC43 and HCoV-229E. Genomic DNA was extracted from cultured CD4+ T cells with the QIAamp micro DNA kit.

The junction shows trimming of 5 bases on V and 5 bases on J, and the gene matches do not reach 9 bases of it. As encoded in the germline V gene, CDR1 is SGHRS while CDR2 is YFSETQ. The CDR3 goes from the cysteine to the phenylalanine over 14 residues. Only CDR3 DNA is held: 42 bases, read in frame from base 1. Sequencing used CD4+ T cells from PBMCs cultured with HCoV-NL63 spike peptides, obtained before COVID-19 vaccination. The cell subset or site label here, explained by the study, means: HCoV-NL63 spike overlapping peptide pool stimulation. The V and J genes are TRBV5-1 and TRBJ2-5; TRBD2 matches 7 bases in the middle. This TCR was sampled from a human donor who had a prior SARS-CoV-2 infection. This receptor has the CDR3 CASSGASGGETQYF. The DNA reads as follows: TGCGCCAGCAGTGGGGCTAGCGGCGGGGAGACCCAGTACTTC.